Each of the 4 T cell receptor beta chains below was sequenced from the same sample in a study of regulatory T cells in long-lasting Graves disease. Library construction for TCR beta used iRepertoire HTBI primers and Arm-PCR of CDR3 regions. TCRdb redid the calling of the multiplex PCR reads with MiXCR, one entry per CDR3 protein. The sample contains 200,000 to 300,000 distinct CDR3 sequences, around 20% of which appear only once. Time point defined: newly diagnosed GD, antithyroid drugs for less than 3 months. Construction of the TCR library relied on RNA isolated from PBMCs. The starting material was peripheral blood mononuclear cells (PBMCs), obtained at new diagnosis, from a patient treated with antithyroid drugs. The receptors derive from a female donor with Graves disease.

This clonotype was detected ten times or more. The DNA of the CDR3 is TGTGCCAGCAGCCCCACCGCCGGGTCCTCCTACGAGCAGTACTTC. Translating gives CASSPTAGSSYEQYF. The chain recombines TRBV7-2 with TRBJ2-7; D gene unclear. The CDR3 length is 15 residues. Germline values: CDR1 SGHTA, CDR2 FQGNSA. V dropped 5 bases and J dropped 0 bases, with 14 bases sitting between them.

This clonotype showed up many times. The chain couples TRBV11-2 to TRBJ2-3; 9 nucleotides align to TRBD2. The junction had 10 bases not matched to a gene; V was cut back by 7 bases and J by 2 bases. The CDR3 covers 16 residues. Germline V gene lookup returns CDR1 SGHAT and CDR2 FQNNGV. As DNA, the CDR3 is TGTGCCAGCACCCTGGGGCGGGGGGGATACACAGATACGCAGTATTTT. Its translation: CASTLGRGGYTDTQYF.

This clonotype was detected many times. V gene TRBV7-2 combines with J gene TRBJ2-1; TRBD1 matches 9 bases. CDR3 length: 15 amino acids. From germline, CDR1 is SGHTA and CDR2 FQGNSA. Trimming cost V 4 bases and J 3 bases; bases outside gene matches: 4. Written as DNA, the CDR3 is TGTGCCAGCAGCTCCGGGACAGGGCACTACAATGAGCAGTTCTTC. Protein product: CASSSGTGHYNEQFF.

This clonotype was counted ten times or more. The J gene is TRBJ2-3, the V gene TRBV11-2, with a weak D call TRBD2 (6 bases). V shed 6 bases and J shed 0 bases, with 7 bases lying between them. This CDR3 is 13 amino acids long. CDR1 and CDR2 from the germline V gene are SGHAT and FQNNGV. The CDR3, as DNA: TGTGCCAGCAGACTAGCCAGCACAGATACGCAGTATTTT. As protein: CASRLASTDTQYF.